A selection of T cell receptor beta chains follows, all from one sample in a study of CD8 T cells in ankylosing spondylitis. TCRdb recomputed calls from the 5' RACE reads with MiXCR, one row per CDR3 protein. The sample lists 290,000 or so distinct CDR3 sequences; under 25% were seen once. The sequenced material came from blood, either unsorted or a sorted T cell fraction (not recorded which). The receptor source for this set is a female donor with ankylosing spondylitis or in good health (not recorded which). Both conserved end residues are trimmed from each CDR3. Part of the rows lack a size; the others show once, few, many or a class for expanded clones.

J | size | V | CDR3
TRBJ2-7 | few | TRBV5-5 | ASSLASSQGAQDEQY
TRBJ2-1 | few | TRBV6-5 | ASSYQAGHNEQF
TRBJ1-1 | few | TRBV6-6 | ASTRDSNTEAF
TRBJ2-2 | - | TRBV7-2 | ASSSDGGGGELF
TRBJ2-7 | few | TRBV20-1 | SARRSTYEQY
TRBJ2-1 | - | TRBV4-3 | ASSQDRSGHDEQF
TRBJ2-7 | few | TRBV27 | ASRGQGALYEQY
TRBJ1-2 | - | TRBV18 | ASSPPTGKSDGYT
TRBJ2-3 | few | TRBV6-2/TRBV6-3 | ASSPSGRTDTQY
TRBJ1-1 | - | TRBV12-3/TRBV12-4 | ASSLEAEGHTEAF
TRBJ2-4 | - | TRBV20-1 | SARVVAKNIQY
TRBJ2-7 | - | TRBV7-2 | ASSLSRAAYEQY
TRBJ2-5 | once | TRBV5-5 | ASSTRGVQETQY
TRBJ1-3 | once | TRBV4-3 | ASSQFYQRNTIY
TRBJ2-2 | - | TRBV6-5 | ASSYYLAGIGGELF
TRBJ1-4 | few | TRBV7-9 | ASSLTVRGQSEKLF
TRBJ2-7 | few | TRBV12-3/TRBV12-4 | ASRDDRGQPYEQY
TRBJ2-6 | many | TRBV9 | ASSVGGANVLT
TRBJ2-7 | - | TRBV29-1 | SVLLYEQY
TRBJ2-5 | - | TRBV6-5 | ASSYSYGQETQY
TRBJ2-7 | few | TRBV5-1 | ASNPAGGYEQY
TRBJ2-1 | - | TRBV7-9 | ASSTTGGAYNEQF
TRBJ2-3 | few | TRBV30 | AYDGGADTQY
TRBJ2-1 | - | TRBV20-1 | SARDRWGESSYNEQF
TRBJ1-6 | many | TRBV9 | ASSPSPRGDNSPLH
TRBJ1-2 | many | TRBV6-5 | ASSSQTGNYGYT
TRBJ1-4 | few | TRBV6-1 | ASSHGQGNEKLF
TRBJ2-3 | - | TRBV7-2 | ASSISGTSNRADTQY
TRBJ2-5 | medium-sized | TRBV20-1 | SARVGWAPTVVRVDETQY
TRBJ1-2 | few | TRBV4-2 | ASSQDRPDRAGYGYT
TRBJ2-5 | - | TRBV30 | AWSGGLHSETQY
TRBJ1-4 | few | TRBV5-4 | ASSSYPKNEKLF
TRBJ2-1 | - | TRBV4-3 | ASSQEGTSAWNEQF
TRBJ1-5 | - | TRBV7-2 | ASSWAGGRQPQH
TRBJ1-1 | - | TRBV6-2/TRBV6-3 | ASSYSQVTEAF
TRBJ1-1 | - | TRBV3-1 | ASSEDMNTEAF
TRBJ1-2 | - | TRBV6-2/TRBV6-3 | ASSYRNIPTGSYT
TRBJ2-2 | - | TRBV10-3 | AISESAGQNTGELF
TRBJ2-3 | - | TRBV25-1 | ASSHHTQY
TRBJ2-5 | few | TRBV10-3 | AISDPGEQETQY
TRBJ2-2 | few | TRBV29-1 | SVVGTAGDTGELF
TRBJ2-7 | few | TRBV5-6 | ASSLARAYEQY
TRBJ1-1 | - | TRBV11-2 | ASSFSRQGEAF
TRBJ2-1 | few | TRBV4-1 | ASVGGTENEQF
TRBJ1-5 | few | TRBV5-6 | ASSLYRGGGNQPQH
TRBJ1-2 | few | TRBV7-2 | ASSGGRNRDGYT
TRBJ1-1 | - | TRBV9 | ASSVRDSYMNTEAF
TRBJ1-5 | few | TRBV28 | SSSLSGGDHQPQH
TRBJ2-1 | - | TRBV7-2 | ASSRGVHEQF
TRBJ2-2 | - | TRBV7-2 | ASTRASMGAATGELF
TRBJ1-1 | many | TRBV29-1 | SVDPAQNTEAF
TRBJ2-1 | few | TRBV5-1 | ASSSTLSGPYNEQF
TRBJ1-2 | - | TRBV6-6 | ASSYGTGFGYT
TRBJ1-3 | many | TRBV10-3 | ATTGAGGNTIY
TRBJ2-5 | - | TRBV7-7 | ASSQVRLETQY